This TCR beta chain was sequenced during a study of blood T cell repertoires in COVID-19. As for the study in general: Sites in the United States, Italy and Spain provided acute and convalescent COVID-19 samples.

Clones were sequenced by immunoSEQ multiplex PCR, and TCRdb holds only the in-frame ones, with some missing. The table shows about 140,000 clones, with under 80% occurring only once. The TCR comes from a man older than 75 with acute or convalescent COVID-19. Material: peripheral blood.

The chain's CDR3 is CATSPKAQGTEAFF. CDR3 sequence (DNA): TGTGCCACCAGCCCTAAGGCACAGGGGACTGAAGCTTTCTTT. The chain is built from TRBV15 and TRBJ1-1; 7 bases match TRBD1. The junction had 8 bases not matched to a gene; V was cut back by 5 bases and J by 5 bases. The CDR3 consists of 14 residues. The germline V gene has CDR1 LNHNV and CDR2 YYDKDF (reference sequence).